This entry lists 3 T cell receptor beta chains sequenced from one sample in a study of spatial heterogeneity in lung cancer. The time point: sample taken at primary tumor resection. TCRdb reanalysed the 5' RACE reads using MiXCR and keeps one entry per CDR3 protein. Altogether about 670 distinct CDR3 sequences are present, over 20% being singletons, with the ten largest covering 16%. The sample here was normal lung tissue next to the tumor, taken at surgery. The receptors derive from a male donor with early-stage non-small cell lung cancer.

To note about this clonotype: Sequence at one end of the junction differs from germline and may be a read error. As an off-target read in a library built for alpha chains, this beta chain has a frequency of little significance. The rearrangement links TRBV4-2 to TRBJ2-4; D call uncertain. The CDR3 length is 13 residues. Germline CDR1 and CDR2: LGHNA and YNFKEQ. Here the CDR3 DNA reads TGTGCCAGCAGCCAGACCCAAGGTAGTATACGGAACTTC. Amino acids: CASSQTQGSIRNF.

Points on this clonotype: The library was built for alpha chains, so this beta chain is an off-target read and its size means little. The gene calls are TRBV18 and TRBJ1-1; 10 nucleotides line up with TRBD1. The CDR3 sequence is 15 residues long. Looked up from germline, CDR1 is KGHSH and CDR2 is LQKENI. After removal of 2 bases from V and 5 bases from J, the junction contained 5 bases not matched to a gene. CDR3 nucleotides: TGTGCCAGCTCACCATCCACGGACAGGGGGACTGAAGCTTTCTTT. Its protein is CASSPSTDRGTEAFF.

This clonotype was seen a few times. A library prepared for alpha chains yielded this beta chain as an off-target read; its size is of little meaning. The gene calls are TRBV20-1 and TRBJ2-5; no firm D call. CDR1 and CDR2 (germline): DFQATT, SNEGSKA (reference sequence). The CDR3 has 11 amino acids. V shed 6 bases and J shed 0 bases, with 5 bases lying between them. In DNA, the CDR3 is TGCAGTGCAGAGTACCAAGAGACCCAGTACTTC. This gives the protein CSAEYQETQYF.